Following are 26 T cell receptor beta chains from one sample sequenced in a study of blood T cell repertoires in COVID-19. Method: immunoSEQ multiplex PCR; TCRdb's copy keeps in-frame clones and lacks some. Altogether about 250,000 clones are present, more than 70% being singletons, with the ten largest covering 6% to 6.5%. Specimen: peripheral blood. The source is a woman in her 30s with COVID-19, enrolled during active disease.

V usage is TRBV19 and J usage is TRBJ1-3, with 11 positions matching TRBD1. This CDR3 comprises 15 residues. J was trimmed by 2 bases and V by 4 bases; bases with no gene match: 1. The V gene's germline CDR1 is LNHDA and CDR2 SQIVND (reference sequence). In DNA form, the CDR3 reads TGTGCCAGTAGTAGGGACAGGGGGACTGGAAACACCATATATTTT. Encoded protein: CASSRDRGTGNTIYF.

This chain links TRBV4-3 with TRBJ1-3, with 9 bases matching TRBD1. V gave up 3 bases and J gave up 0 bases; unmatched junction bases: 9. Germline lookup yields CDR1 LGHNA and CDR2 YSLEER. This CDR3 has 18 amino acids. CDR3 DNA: TGCGCCAGCAGCCAGAGGGGGGACAGGGAGATCTCTGGAAACACCATATATTTT. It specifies CASSQRGDREISGNTIYF.

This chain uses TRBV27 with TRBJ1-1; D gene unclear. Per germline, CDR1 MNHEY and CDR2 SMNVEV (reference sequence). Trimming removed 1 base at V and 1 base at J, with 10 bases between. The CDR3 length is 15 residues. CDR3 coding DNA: TGTGCCAGCAGTTTATTTCCGGGTGGGAACACTGAAGCTTTCTTT. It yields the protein CASSLFPGGNTEAFF.

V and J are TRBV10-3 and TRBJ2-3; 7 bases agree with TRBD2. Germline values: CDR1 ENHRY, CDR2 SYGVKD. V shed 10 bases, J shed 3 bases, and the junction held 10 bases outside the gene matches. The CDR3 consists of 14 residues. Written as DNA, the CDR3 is TGTGCCACCAGGTCAAGCGGGATGACAGATACGCAGTATTTT. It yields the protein CATRSSGMTDTQYF.

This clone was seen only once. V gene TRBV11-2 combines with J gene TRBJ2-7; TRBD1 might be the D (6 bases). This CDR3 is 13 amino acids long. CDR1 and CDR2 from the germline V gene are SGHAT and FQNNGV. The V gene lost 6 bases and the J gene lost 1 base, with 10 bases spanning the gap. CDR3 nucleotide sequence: TGTGCCAGCAGTGAACAGGGTTCCTACGAGCAGTACGTC. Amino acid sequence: CASSEQGSYEQYV.

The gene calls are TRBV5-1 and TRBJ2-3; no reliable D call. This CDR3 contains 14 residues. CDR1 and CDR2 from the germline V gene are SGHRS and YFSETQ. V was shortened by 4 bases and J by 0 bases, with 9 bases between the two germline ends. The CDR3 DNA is TGCGCCAGCAGCGGAGAATCTAGCACAGATACGCAGTATTTT. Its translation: CASSGESSTDTQYF. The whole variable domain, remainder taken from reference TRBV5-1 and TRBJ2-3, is KAGVTQTPRYLIKTRGQQVTLSCSPISGHRSVSWYQQTPGQGLQFLFEYFSETQRNKGNFPGRFSGRQFSNSRSEMNVSTLELGDSALYLCASSGESSTDTQYFGPGTRLTVL.

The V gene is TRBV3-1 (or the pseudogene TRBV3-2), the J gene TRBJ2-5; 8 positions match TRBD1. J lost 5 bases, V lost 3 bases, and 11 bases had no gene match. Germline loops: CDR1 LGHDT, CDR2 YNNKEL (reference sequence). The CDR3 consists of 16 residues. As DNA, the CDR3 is TGTGCCAGCAGCCAGGAAAATACAGGGGGGCGGGAGACCCAGTACTTC. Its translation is CASSQENTGGRETQYF.

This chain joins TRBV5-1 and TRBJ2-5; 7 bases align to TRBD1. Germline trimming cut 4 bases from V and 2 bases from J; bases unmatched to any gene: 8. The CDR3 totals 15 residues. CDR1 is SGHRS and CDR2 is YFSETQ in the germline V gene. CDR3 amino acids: CASSLATGAQETQYF. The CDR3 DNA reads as TGCGCCAGCAGCCTCGCTACAGGGGCACAAGAGACCCAGTACTTC.

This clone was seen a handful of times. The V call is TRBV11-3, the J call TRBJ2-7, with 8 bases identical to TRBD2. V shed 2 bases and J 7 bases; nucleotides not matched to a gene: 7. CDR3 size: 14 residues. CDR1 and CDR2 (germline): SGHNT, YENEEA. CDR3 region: CASSLRAGVGEQYV. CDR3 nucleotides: TGTGCCAGCAGCTTACGAGCGGGAGTGGGTGAGCAGTACGTC.

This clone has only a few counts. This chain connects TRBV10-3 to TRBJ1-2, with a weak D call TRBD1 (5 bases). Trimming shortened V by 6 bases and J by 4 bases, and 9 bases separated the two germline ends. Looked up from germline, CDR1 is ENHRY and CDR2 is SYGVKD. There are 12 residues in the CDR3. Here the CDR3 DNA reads TGTGCCATCAGCACAGGATTCTATGGCTACACCTTC. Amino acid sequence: CAISTGFYGYTF.

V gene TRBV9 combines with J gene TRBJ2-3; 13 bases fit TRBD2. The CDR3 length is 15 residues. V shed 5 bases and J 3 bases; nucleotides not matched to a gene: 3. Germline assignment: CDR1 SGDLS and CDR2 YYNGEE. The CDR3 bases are TGTGCCAGCAGAGGGACTAGCGGGGAGACAGATACGCAGTATTTT. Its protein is CASRGTSGETDTQYF.

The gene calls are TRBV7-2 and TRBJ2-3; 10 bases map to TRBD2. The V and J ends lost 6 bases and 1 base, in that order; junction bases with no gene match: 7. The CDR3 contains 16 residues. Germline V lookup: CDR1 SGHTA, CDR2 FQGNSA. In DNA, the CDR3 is TGTGCCAGCAGAGAGGGGACTAGCGCCGGCACAGATACGCAGTATTTT. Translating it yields CASREGTSAGTDTQYF.

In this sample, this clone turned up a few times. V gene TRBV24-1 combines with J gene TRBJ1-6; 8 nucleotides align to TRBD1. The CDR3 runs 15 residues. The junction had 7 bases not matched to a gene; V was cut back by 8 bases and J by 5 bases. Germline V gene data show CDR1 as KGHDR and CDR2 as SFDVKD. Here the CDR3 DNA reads TGTGCCACCACCCCGGGACAGGCAAATAATTCACCCCTCCACTTT. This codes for CATTPGQANNSPLHF.

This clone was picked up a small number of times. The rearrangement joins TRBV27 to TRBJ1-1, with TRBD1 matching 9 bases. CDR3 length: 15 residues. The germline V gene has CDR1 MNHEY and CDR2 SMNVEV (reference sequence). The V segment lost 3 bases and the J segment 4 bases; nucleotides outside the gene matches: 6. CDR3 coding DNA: TGTGCCAGCAGTTTGGGGGGGACAGGGAGCACTGAAGCTTTCTTT. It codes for CASSLGGTGSTEAFF.

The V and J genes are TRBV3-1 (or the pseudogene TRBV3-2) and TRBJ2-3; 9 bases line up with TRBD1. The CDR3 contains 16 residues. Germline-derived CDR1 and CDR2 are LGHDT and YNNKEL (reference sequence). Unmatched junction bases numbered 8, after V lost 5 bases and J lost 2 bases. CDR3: CASSTLTGGTTDTQYF. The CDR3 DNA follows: TGTGCCAGCAGCACCCTGACAGGGGGGACCACAGATACGCAGTATTTT.

CDR3 coding DNA: TGCGCCAGCAGCTTGTCACAGGGGAACACTGAAGCTTTCTTT. Its protein product is CASSLSQGNTEAFF. The chain couples TRBV5-1 to TRBJ1-1; weak D call: TRBD1 (6 bases). V dropped 1 base and J dropped 1 base, with 8 bases sitting between them. CDR1 SGHRS and CDR2 YFSETQ come from the germline V gene. The CDR3 runs 14 residues. Full variable domain (remainder filled in from reference TRBV5-1 and TRBJ1-1): KAGVTQTPRYLIKTRGQQVTLSCSPISGHRSVSWYQQTPGQGLQFLFEYFSETQRNKGNFPGRFSGRQFSNSRSEMNVSTLELGDSALYLCASSLSQGNTEAFFGQGTRLTVV.

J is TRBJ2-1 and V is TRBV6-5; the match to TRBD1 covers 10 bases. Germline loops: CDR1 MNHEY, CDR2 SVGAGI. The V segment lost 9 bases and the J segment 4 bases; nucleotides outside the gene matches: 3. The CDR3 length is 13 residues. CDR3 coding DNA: TGTGCCAGTAGACAGGGGGCTTACAATGAGCAGTTCTTC. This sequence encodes CASRQGAYNEQFF.

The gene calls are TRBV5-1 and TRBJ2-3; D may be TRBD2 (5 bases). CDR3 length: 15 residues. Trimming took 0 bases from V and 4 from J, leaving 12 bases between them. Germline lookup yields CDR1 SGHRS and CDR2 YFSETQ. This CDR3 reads CASSLVGGLSDTQYF. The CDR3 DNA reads TGCGCCAGCAGCTTGGTAGGAGGTCTTTCAGATACGCAGTATTTT.

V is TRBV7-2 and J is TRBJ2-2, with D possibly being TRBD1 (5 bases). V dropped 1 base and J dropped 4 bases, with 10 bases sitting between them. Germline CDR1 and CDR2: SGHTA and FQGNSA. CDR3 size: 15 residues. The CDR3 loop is CASSLVRASTGELFF. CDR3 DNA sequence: TGTGCCAGCAGCTTAGTCAGGGCTTCCACCGGGGAGCTGTTTTTT.

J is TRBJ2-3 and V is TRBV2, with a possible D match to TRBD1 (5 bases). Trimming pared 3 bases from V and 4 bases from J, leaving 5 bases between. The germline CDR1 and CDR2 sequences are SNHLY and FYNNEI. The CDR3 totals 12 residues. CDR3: CASSDRADTQYF. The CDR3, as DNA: TGTGCCAGCAGTGACAGGGCAGATACGCAGTATTTT.

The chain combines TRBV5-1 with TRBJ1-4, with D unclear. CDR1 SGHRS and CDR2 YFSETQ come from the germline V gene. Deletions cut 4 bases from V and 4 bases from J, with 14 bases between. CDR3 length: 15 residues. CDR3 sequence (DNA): TGCGCCAGCAGCCCTTCTTTGACTCTTAATGAAAAACTGTTTTTT. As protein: CASSPSLTLNEKLFF.

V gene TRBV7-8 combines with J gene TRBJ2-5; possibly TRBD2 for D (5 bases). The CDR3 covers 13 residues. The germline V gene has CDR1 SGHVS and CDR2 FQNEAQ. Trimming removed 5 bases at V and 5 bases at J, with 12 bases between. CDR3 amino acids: CASSRGFQETQYF. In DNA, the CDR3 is TGTGCCAGCAGCCGCGGGTTCCAGGAGACCCAGTACTTC.

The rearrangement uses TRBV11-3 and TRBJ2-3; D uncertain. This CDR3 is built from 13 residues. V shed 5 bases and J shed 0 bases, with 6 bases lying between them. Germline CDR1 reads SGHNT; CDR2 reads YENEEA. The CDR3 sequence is CASSLGSTDTQYF. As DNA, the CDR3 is TGTGCCAGCAGCCTCGGGAGCACAGATACGCAGTATTTT.

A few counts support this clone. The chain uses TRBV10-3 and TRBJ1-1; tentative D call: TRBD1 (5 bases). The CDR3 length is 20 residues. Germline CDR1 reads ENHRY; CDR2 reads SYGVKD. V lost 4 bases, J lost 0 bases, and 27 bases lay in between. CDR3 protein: CAISAQPRRGLTQVNTEAFF. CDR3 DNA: TGTGCCATCAGTGCCCAGCCAAGAAGGGGTCTCACGCAGGTGAACACTGAAGCTTTCTTT.

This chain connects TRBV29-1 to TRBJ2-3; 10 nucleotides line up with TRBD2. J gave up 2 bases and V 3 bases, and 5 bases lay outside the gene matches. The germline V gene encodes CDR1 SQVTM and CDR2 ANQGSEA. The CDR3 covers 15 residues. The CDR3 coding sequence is TGCAGCGTTGAGGGGAGCGGGGGGGTCACAGATACGCAGTATTTT. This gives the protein CSVEGSGGVTDTQYF.

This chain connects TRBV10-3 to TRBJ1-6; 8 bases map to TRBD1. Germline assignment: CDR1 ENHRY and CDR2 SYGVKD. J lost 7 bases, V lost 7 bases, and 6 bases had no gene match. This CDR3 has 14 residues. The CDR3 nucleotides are TGTGCCATCAATGCGGGACAGGCAAATTCACCCCTCCACTTT. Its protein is CAINAGQANSPLHF.